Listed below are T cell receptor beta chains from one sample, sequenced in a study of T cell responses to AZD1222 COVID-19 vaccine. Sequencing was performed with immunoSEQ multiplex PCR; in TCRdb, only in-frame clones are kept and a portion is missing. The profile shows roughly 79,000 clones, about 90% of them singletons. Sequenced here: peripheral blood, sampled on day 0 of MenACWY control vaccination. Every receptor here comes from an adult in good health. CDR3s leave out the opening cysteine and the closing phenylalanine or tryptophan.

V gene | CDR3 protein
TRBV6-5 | ASSRDRFPGNTIY
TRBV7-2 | ASTPQSVDSGTIY
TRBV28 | ASRPWTDRPGYEQY
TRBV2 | ASSEGLAEGRNEQF
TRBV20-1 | SASSLAGGQNIQY
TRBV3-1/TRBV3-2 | ASSQGDSFVYGYT
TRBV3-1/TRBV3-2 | ASSHGQAANYGYT
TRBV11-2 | ASSLDGDRGYGYT
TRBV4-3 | ASSQEGQGAGETQY
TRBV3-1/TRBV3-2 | ASSQTAGSYEQY
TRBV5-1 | ASSTRTGGVETQY
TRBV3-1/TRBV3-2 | ASSQWGTGGEKLF
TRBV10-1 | ASSETISLTGELF
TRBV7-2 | ASSLAGGDGYT
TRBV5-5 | ASSLWRDGSGELF
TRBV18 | ASSTHRGNTGELF
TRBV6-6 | ASSNAPGSADQPQH
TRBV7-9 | ASSLSVWEQF
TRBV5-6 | ASSLRGDTEAF
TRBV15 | ATSRETGVGYT
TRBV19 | ASSIDWNTGELF
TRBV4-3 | ASSHGWGRSITEAF
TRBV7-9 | ASSLAGSYEQY
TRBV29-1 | SVEGDSYEQY
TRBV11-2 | ASSLDLSPGLRGHYNEQF
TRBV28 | ASSLFFPGQGDYGYT
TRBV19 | ASSIDRASGGYEQY
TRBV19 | ASSSQGTSSYEQY
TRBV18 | ASSRGQGEDSPLH
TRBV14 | ASSQAPGQGNNQPQH
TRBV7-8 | ASSRDSNYGYT
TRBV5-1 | ASSLDYEQY
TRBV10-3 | AISEPLGQDNEQF
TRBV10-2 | ASSESLTSGYEQY
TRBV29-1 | SVEDGGSDTQY
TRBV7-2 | ASSFTGYEQY
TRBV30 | AGPGGSGANVLT
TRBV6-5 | ASSYQAGDTDTQY
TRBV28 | ASRGVGPEAF
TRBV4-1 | ASTDLGMDNTEAF
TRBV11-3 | ASSRTGTYEQY
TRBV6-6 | ASSPGQGKNEKLF
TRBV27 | ASSPFDRVQPQH
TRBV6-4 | ASSDPPHIGQKNSNQPQH
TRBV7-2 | ASSLQVAGPYQETQY
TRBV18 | ASTGGQNTGELF
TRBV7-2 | ASSLGGGTGNTEAF
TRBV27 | ASGQPNQPQH
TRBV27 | ASSLSWGDRGTYEQY
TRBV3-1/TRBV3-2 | ASSQVQAAYGYT
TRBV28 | ASSLVHEQY